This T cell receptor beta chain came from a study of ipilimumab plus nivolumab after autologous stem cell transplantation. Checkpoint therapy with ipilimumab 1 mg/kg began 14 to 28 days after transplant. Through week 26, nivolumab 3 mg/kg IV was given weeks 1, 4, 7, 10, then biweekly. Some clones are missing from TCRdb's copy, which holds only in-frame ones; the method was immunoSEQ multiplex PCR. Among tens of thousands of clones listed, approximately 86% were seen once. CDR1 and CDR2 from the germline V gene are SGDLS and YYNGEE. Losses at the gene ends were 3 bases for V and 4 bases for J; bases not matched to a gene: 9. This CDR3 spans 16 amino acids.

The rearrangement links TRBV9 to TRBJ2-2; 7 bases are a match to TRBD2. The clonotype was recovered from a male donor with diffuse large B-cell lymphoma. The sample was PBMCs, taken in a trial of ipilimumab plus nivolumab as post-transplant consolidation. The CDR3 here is CASSAPWRELTGELFF. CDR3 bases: TGTGCCAGCAGCGCCCCGTGGCGGGAGCTCACCGGGGAGCTGTTTTTT.